These 29 T cell receptor beta chains share one sample of origin, sequenced in a study of OX40 agonist ivuxolimab in advanced cancers. Assay: immunoSEQ multiplex PCR; the TCRdb copy retains only in-frame clones and omits some. The data show tens of thousands of clones, around 90% seen once. This sample comprised CD4+ or CD8+ T cells sorted from blood, obtained in a trial of the OX40 agonist ivuxolimab. The receptors shown here come from an adult with an advanced solid tumor such as melanoma, head and neck, liver or kidney cancer.

The chain uses TRBV11-2 and TRBJ2-2; D perhaps matches TRBD1 (6 bases). The CDR3 length is 14 residues. The germline V gene encodes CDR1 SGHAT and CDR2 FQNNGV. V was shortened by 5 bases and J by 8 bases, with 15 bases between the two germline ends. The CDR3 here is CASSPLQGTGELFF. CDR3 DNA sequence: TGTGCCAGCAGCCCTCTACAGGGTACGGGGGAGCTGTTTTTT.

In this sample, this clone turned up a few times. The V gene is TRBV7-8, the J gene TRBJ2-7; tentative D call: TRBD2 (6 bases). The ends were cut back, 5 bases at V and 0 bases at J, with 17 bases in the middle. The CDR3 is 16 residues long. Looked up from germline, CDR1 is SGHVS and CDR2 is FQNEAQ. The CDR3 bases are TGTGCCAGCAGCCTGGGGGTGATTAGCGGCTCCTACGAGCAGTACTTC. Its protein is CASSLGVISGSYEQYF.

The J gene is TRBJ1-1, the V gene TRBV29-1; D ambiguous. With 3 bases removed from V and 3 bases from J, the gap between germline ends came to 11 bases. The germline CDR1 and CDR2 sequences are SQVTM and ANQGSEA. The CDR3 extends over 13 amino acids. CDR3 loop: CSVDHGLDTEAFF. The CDR3 nucleotides are TGCAGCGTTGACCACGGTCTGGACACTGAAGCTTTCTTT.

This chain joins TRBV19 and TRBJ2-6; D not resolved. Germline CDR1 and CDR2: LNHDA and SQIVND (reference sequence). Trimming took 5 bases from V and 3 from J, leaving 2 bases between them. CDR3 length: 12 amino acids. The CDR3 loop reads CASSFGANVLTF. In nucleotides, the CDR3 is TGTGCCAGTAGTTTTGGGGCCAACGTCCTGACTTTC.

The genes are TRBV6-6 and TRBJ2-5; 14 bases line up with TRBD2. The CDR3 length is 16 residues. Unmatched junction bases numbered 8, after V lost 6 bases and J lost 5 bases. Germline V gene sequence: CDR1 MNHNY, CDR2 SVGAGI (reference sequence). CDR3 amino acids: CASSGPGLAGVETQYF. CDR3 coding DNA: TGTGCCAGCAGCGGCCCGGGACTAGCGGGGGTGGAGACCCAGTACTTC.

This chain connects TRBV27 to TRBJ2-7, with TRBD1 as a possible D gene (6 bases). This CDR3 spans 17 amino acids. In germline, CDR1 is MNHEY, CDR2 SMNVEV (reference sequence). With 2 bases removed from V and 1 base from J, the gap between germline ends came to 18 bases. CDR3 in DNA: TGTGCCAGCAGTTTACGAAGGACAGCAGGAACGTCCTACGAGCAGTACTTC. Translated: CASSLRRTAGTSYEQYF.

CDR3 amino acids: CASSYSGKEDTQYF. The CDR3 DNA reads TGTGCCAGCAGTTACTCAGGGAAGGAAGATACGCAGTATTTT. The chain employs TRBV6-6 and TRBJ2-3; no clear D gene. Germline V gives CDR1 MNHNY, CDR2 SVGAGI (reference sequence). The germline V and J ends were trimmed by 0 bases and 5 bases, with 9 bases remaining between them. This CDR3 has 14 amino acids.

The chain carries TRBV28 and TRBJ1-1; D is uncertain. Between the trimmed V and J ends, which lost 6 bases and 7 bases, there was a span of 27 bases. Per germline, CDR1 MDHEN and CDR2 SYDVKM. This CDR3 has 17 amino acids. CDR3 nucleotide sequence: TGTGCCAGCAGAATGGAGATCGACGTCTTAGCCCGATATGAAGCTTTCTTT. Translation gives CASRMEIDVLARYEAFF. The full variable domain, completed using reference TRBV28 and TRBJ1-1, is DVKVTQSSRYLVKRTGEKVFLECVQDMDHENMFWYRQDPGLGLRLIYFSYDVKMKEKGDIPEGYSVSREKKERFSLILESASTNQTSMYLCASRMEIDVLARYEAFFGQGTRLTVV.

V and J are TRBV18 and TRBJ2-3, with 8 bases that match TRBD2. This CDR3 is 14 amino acids long. With 8 bases clipped from V and 5 bases from J, the junction kept 9 bases outside the gene matches. The germline CDR1 and CDR2 sequences are KGHSH and LQKENI. CDR3 nucleotides: TGTGCCAGCCTTGAAGCGGGAGCTGGAGATACGCAGTATTTT. Its protein is CASLEAGAGDTQYF.

The CDR3 loop is CSVEDSGRVYGYTF. CDR3 nucleotide sequence: TGCAGCGTTGAAGACTCAGGCAGGGTCTATGGCTACACCTTC. The V gene is TRBV29-1, the J gene TRBJ1-2, with D possibly being TRBD1 (5 bases). Germline V gene lookup returns CDR1 SQVTM and CDR2 ANQGSEA. V dropped 0 bases and J dropped 4 bases, with 12 bases sitting between them. The CDR3 has 14 amino acids.

This rearrangement joins TRBV14 to TRBJ2-3, with D possibly being TRBD1 or TRBD2 (5 bases each). This CDR3 spans 16 amino acids. Trimming pared 4 bases from V and 2 bases from J, leaving 16 bases between. The germline V gene encodes CDR1 SGHDN and CDR2 FVKESK. CDR3 sequence reads: CASSPSSSRATDTQYF. CDR3 DNA sequence: TGTGCCAGCAGCCCCTCGTCTAGCAGGGCCACAGATACGCAGTATTTT.

This clone was picked up one time. This chain links TRBV28 with TRBJ2-3; the D gene is possibly TRBD1 (6 bases). CDR1 is MDHEN, CDR2 SYDVKM, per germline. There are 15 residues in the CDR3. Trimming pared 6 bases from V and 2 bases from J, leaving 15 bases between. CDR3 amino acids: CASSADSPFTDTQYF. The CDR3 region has the DNA TGTGCCAGCAGCGCGGACAGTCCCTTCACAGATACGCAGTATTTT. The full variable domain, rest sourced from reference TRBV28 and TRBJ2-3, is DVKVTQSSRYLVKRTGEKVFLECVQDMDHENMFWYRQDPGLGLRLIYFSYDVKMKEKGDIPEGYSVSREKKERFSLILESASTNQTSMYLCASSADSPFTDTQYFGPGTRLTVL.

The count of this clone is one. The CDR3 protein is CASSLDGVTGELFF. Written as DNA, the CDR3 is TGCGCCAGCAGCTTGGATGGGGTCACCGGGGAGCTGTTTTTT. The chain employs TRBV5-1 and TRBJ2-2; D ambiguous. CDR1 SGHRS and CDR2 YFSETQ come from the germline V gene. Trimming stripped 0 bases from V and 4 bases from J, with 7 bases between. This CDR3 is built from 14 residues. Full variable domain (remainder filled in from reference TRBV5-1 and TRBJ2-2): KAGVTQTPRYLIKTRGQQVTLSCSPISGHRSVSWYQQTPGQGLQFLFEYFSETQRNKGNFPGRFSGRQFSNSRSEMNVSTLELGDSALYLCASSLDGVTGELFFGEGSRLTVL.

Only one count was recorded for this clone. The chain has TRBV9 and TRBJ2-2, with D possibly being TRBD2 (5 bases). The CDR3 is 12 amino acids. V was pared by 4 bases and J by 8 bases, with 9 bases between. The germline V gene encodes CDR1 SGDLS and CDR2 YYNGEE. CDR3: CASSYGEGELFF. For the CDR3, the DNA is TGTGCCAGCAGCTACGGGGAGGGGGAGCTGTTTTTT.

The chain couples TRBV30 to TRBJ2-5, with 8 bases identical to TRBD2. Germline loops: CDR1 GTSNPN, CDR2 SVGIG (reference sequence). The CDR3 has 16 residues. The J segment lost 7 bases and the V segment lost 2 bases, leaving 15 bases of the junction unmatched. CDR3 nucleotide sequence: TGTGCCTGGAGTTACGCGGGAGCGGGAGCATGGGGGACCCAGTACTTC. Translating gives CAWSYAGAGAWGTQYF.

This chain links TRBV6-5 with TRBJ2-3; D is unclear. The V gene's germline CDR1 is MNHEY and CDR2 SVGAGI. Between the trimmed V and J ends, which lost 7 bases and 2 bases, there was a span of 13 bases. CDR3 length: 14 amino acids. In nucleotides, the CDR3 is TGTGCCAGCAAGCCAGGCGATAACACAGATACGCAGTATTTT. It is translated as CASKPGDNTDTQYF.

DNA for the CDR3: TGTGCCAGCCAAGCGCGGGATACGCAGTATTTT. The encoded protein is CASQARDTQYF. The chain couples TRBV2 to TRBJ2-3; no definite D call. Germline lookup yields CDR1 SNHLY and CDR2 FYNNEI. V was trimmed by 8 bases and J by 6 bases, leaving 9 bases between them. CDR3 length equals 11 residues.

The genes are TRBV19 and TRBJ1-6; no clear D. The CDR3 sequence is 14 residues long. V lost 4 bases, J lost 9 bases, and 13 bases lay in between. Germline lookup yields CDR1 LNHDA and CDR2 SQIVND (reference sequence). The chain's CDR3 is CASSTGITGSPLHF. CDR3 DNA: TGTGCCAGTAGTACGGGGATAACTGGTTCACCCCTCCACTTT.

This clone was found once. The chain employs TRBV19 and TRBJ1-5, with no clear D. Trimming pared 8 bases from V and 3 bases from J, leaving 17 bases between. Germline V gene data show CDR1 as LNHDA and CDR2 as SQIVND (reference sequence). The CDR3 runs to 15 residues. The CDR3 region is CASSPRRGLNQPQHF. The CDR3 DNA is TGTGCCAGTTCCCCCCGCCGGGGTCTCAATCAGCCCCAGCATTTT.

The V and J genes are TRBV6-5 and TRBJ2-1; unclear D gene. V was pared by 7 bases and J by 0 bases, with 1 base between. Germline V gives CDR1 MNHEY, CDR2 SVGAGI. CDR3 length: 11 amino acids. CDR3 amino acids: CASTSYNEQFF. CDR3 sequence (DNA): TGTGCCAGCACCTCCTACAATGAGCAGTTCTTC.

This chain links TRBV10-2 with TRBJ2-5; a possible D gene is TRBD1 (6 bases). The CDR3 extends over 13 amino acids. Germline V gene lookup returns CDR1 WSHSY and CDR2 SAAADI. The V end lost 6 bases, the J end lost 9 bases, and 17 bases lay between the germline ends. This CDR3 reads CASRTRTEGAQYF. The CDR3 coding sequence is TGCGCCAGCAGGACTCGGACAGAAGGGGCCCAGTACTTC.

This clone has only a few counts. The chain employs TRBV7-6 and TRBJ1-5; TRBD1 agrees at 9 bases. The ends lost 5 bases at V and 7 bases at J; junction bases unmatched: 12. Germline values: CDR1 SGHVS, CDR2 FNYEAQ. The CDR3 contains 16 residues. Here the CDR3 reads CASSPRIQGAEQPQHF. The CDR3 DNA sequence: TGTGCCAGCAGCCCTCGTATACAGGGGGCGGAGCAGCCCCAGCATTTT.

This clone showed up just a few times. The chain carries TRBV18 and TRBJ1-5, with 7 bases aligning to TRBD1. Unmatched junction bases numbered 2, after V lost 4 bases and J lost 2 bases. CDR1 and CDR2 from the germline V gene are KGHSH and LQKENI. The CDR3 is 14 residues long. CDR3 sequence: CASSLQGGNQPQHF. The CDR3 nucleotides read TGTGCCAGCTCACTCCAGGGGGGCAATCAGCCCCAGCATTTT.

V and J are TRBV5-6 and TRBJ2-3, with D possibly matching TRBD1 (5 bases). V dropped 4 bases and J dropped 4 bases, with 7 bases sitting between them. The CDR3 has 12 amino acids. Germline CDR1 SGHDT, CDR2 YYEEEE. CDR3 loop: CASSLGADTQYF. The CDR3 nucleotides are TGTGCCAGCAGCCTAGGGGCAGATACGCAGTATTTT.

The gene calls are TRBV7-9 and TRBJ1-2; 7 bases match TRBD1. The length of the CDR3 is 13 residues. The V segment lost 0 bases and the J segment 6 bases; nucleotides outside the gene matches: 1. CDR1 SEHNR and CDR2 FQNEAQ come from the germline V gene (reference sequence). In nucleotides, the CDR3 is TGTGCCAGCAGCTTAGCAGGGGGCGATGGCTACACCTTC. Amino acid sequence: CASSLAGGDGYTF.

The rearrangement uses TRBV5-1 and TRBJ2-2; the D gene is possibly TRBD1 (5 bases). V lost 4 bases and J 3 bases, leaving 22 bases between the germline ends. This CDR3 has 18 amino acids. Germline V gene data show CDR1 as SGHRS and CDR2 as YFSETQ. The CDR3: CASSATGLSYFDTGELFF. The CDR3 DNA is TGCGCCAGCAGCGCTACAGGTCTATCATACTTCGACACCGGGGAGCTGTTTTTT.

The chain is built from TRBV5-1 and TRBJ2-5; weak D call: TRBD1 (6 bases). The CDR3 spans 16 residues. V was shortened by 6 bases and J by 1 base, with 19 bases between the two germline ends. Germline V gene lookup returns CDR1 SGHRS and CDR2 YFSETQ. The CDR3 here is CASTSKGHATQETQYF. The CDR3 nucleotides read TGCGCCAGCACTTCCAAGGGACACGCAACCCAAGAGACCCAGTACTTC.

V gene TRBV7-7 combines with J gene TRBJ2-7; 10 bases fit TRBD1. Trimming at V came to 5 bases and at J to 4 bases, leaving 5 bases not matched to a gene. The V gene's germline CDR1 is SSHAT and CDR2 FNYEAQ (reference sequence). The CDR3 contains 14 residues. The CDR3 region has the DNA TGTGCCAGCAGCCCCAGACAGGGGGCTTACGAGCAGTACTTC. Translation gives CASSPRQGAYEQYF.

The chain couples TRBV2 to TRBJ1-6; tentatively, D is TRBD1 (6 bases). Trimming left V 6 bases short and J 10 bases short, with 16 bases between. The V gene's germline CDR1 is SNHLY and CDR2 FYNNEI. The CDR3 covers 14 residues. The DNA of the CDR3 is TGTGCCAGCAGACTCCGGGACACATTCTCACCCCTCCACTTT. It translates to CASRLRDTFSPLHF.